This section outlines one T cell receptor beta chain sequence together with its context. Its antigen is unknown. Trimming stripped 3 bases from V and 4 bases from J, with 11 bases between. Per the germline V gene, CDR1 is SGHRS and CDR2 is YFSETQ. The CDR3 sequence is 14 residues long. This sample was taken from a study of T cells in localized non-small cell lung cancer. Study findings and constraints: Heterogeneity cannot be ruled out, as sequencing used one tumor region only. Increased T cell density in blood showed an association with longer overall survival. Uninvolved adjacent lung showed higher T cell clonality than tumor.

Here immunoSEQ multiplex PCR was the method, and the copy in TCRdb shows in-frame clones only, minus some. The table records about 36,000 clones, approximately 88% of them present only once. The sequenced sample was peripheral blood, obtained before any cancer treatment. The clonotype originates from a woman between 35 and 75 years old with stage I lung adenocarcinoma. The chain links TRBV5-1 to TRBJ1-3; D is unclear. The CDR3 DNA reads as TGCGCCAGCAGCTCCCAGACGGGGGGAAACACCATATATTTT. Translating it yields CASSSQTGGNTIYF.